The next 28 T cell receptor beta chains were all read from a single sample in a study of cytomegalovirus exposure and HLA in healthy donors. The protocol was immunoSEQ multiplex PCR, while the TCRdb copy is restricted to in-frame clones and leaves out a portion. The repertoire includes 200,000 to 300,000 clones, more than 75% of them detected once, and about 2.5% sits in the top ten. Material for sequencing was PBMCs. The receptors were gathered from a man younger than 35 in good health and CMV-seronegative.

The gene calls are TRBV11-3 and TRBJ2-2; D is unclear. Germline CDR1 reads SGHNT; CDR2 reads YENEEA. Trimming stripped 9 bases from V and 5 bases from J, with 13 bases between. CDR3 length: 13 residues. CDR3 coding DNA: TGTGCCAGATCGGGTGGTAGAACCGGGGAGCTGTTTTTT. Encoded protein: CARSGGRTGELFF.

The CDR3 DNA reads TGTGCCAGCAGAACAGGAGGCGGGACCGGAGATACGCAGTATTTT. The encoded protein is CASRTGGGTGDTQYF. V and J are TRBV7-3 and TRBJ2-3; weak D call: TRBD2 (6 bases). The CDR3 extends over 15 amino acids. Germline V CDR1 and CDR2: SGHTA, FQGTGA. Deletions cut 6 bases from V and 5 bases from J, with 18 bases between. Drawing the rest from reference TRBV7-3 and TRBJ2-3, the complete variable domain is GAGVSQTPSNKVTEKGKYVELRCDPISGHTALYWYRQSLGQGPEFLIYFQGTGAADDSGLPNDRFFAVRPEGSVSTLKIQRTERGDSAVYLCASRTGGGTGDTQYFGPGTRLTVL.

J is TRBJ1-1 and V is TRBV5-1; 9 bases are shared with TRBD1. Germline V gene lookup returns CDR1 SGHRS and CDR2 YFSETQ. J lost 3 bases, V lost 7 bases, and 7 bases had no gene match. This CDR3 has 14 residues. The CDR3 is CASATGGKDTEAFF. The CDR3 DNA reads TGCGCCAGCGCTACAGGGGGCAAGGACACTGAAGCTTTCTTT. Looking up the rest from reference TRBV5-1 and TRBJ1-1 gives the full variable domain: KAGVTQTPRYLIKTRGQQVTLSCSPISGHRSVSWYQQTPGQGLQFLFEYFSETQRNKGNFPGRFSGRQFSNSRSEMNVSTLELGDSALYLCASATGGKDTEAFFGQGTRLTVV.

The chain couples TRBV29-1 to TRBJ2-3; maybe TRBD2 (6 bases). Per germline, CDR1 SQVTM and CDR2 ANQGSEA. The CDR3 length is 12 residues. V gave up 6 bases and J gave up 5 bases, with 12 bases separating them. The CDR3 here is CSVDGGGDTQYF. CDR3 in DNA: TGCAGCGTGGACGGGGGAGGAGATACGCAGTATTTT.

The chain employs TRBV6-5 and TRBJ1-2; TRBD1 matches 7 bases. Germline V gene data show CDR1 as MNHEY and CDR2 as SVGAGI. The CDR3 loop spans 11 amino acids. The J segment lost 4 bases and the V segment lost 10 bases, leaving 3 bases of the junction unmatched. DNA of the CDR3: TGTGCCACGGGACAGACCTATGGCTACACCTTC. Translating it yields CATGQTYGYTF.

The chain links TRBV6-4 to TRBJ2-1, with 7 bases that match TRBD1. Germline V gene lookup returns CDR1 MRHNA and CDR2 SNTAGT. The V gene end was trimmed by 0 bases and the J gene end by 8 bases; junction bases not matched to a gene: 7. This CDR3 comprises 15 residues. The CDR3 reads CASSDSIRGSDEQFF. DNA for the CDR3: TGTGCCAGCAGTGACTCAATCAGGGGGAGCGATGAGCAGTTCTTC.

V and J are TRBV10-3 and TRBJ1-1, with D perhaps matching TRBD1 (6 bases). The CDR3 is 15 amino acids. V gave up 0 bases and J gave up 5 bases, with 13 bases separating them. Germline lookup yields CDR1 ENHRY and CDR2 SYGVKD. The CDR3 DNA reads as TGTGCCATCAGTGAGTCAGGGGGTATAAGGACTGAAGCTTTCTTT. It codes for CAISESGGIRTEAFF.

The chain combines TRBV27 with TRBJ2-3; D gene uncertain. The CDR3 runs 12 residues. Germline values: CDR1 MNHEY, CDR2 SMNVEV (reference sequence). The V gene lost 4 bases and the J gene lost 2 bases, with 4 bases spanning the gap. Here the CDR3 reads CASSSFTDTQYF. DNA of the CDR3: TGTGCCAGCAGTTCGTTCACAGATACGCAGTATTTT.

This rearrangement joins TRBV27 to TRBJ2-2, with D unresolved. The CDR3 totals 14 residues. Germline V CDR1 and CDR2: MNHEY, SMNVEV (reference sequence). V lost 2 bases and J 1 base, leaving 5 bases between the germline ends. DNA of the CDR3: TGTGCCAGCAGTTTAAACTGGAACACCGGGGAGCTGTTTTTT. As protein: CASSLNWNTGELFF.

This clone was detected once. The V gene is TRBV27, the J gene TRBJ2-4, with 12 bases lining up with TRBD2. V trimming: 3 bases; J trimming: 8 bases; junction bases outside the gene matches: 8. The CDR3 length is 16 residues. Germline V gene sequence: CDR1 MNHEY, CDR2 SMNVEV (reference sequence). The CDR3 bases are TGTGCCAGCAGTTTGGTTTCTAGCGGGGGGGCAGACATTCAGTACTTC. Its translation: CASSLVSSGGADIQYF.

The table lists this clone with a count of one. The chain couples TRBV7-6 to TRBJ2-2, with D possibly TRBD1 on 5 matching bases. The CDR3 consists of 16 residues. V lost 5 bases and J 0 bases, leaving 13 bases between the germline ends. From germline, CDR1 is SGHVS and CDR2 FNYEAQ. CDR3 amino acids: CASSAGLTANTGELFF. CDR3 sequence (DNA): TGTGCCAGCAGCGCAGGGTTGACCGCGAACACCGGGGAGCTGTTTTTT. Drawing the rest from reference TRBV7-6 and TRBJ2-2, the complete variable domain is GAGVSQSPRYKVTKRGQDVALRCDPISGHVSLYWYRQALGQGPEFLTYFNYEAQQDKSGLPNDRFSAERPEGSISTLTIQRTEQRDSAMYRCASSAGLTANTGELFFGEGSRLTVL.

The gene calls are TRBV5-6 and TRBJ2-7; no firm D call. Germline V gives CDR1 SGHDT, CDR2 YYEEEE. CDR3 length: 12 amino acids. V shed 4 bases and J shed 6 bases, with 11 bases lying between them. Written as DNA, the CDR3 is TGTGCCAGCAGCCGGCTAACGGGCGAGCAGTACTTC. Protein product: CASSRLTGEQYF.

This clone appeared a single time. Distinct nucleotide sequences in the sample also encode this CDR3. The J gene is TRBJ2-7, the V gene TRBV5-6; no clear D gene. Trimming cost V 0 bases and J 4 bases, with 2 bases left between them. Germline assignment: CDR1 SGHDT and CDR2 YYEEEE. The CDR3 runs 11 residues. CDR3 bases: TGTGCCAGCAGCTTGGCTTACGAGCAGTACTTC. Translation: CASSLAYEQYF.

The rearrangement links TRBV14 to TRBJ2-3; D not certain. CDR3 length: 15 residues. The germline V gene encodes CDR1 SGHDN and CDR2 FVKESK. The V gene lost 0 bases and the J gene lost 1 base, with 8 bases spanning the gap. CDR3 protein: CASSQETGGTDTQYF. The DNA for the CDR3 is TGTGCCAGCAGCCAAGAGACGGGTGGCACAGATACGCAGTATTTT. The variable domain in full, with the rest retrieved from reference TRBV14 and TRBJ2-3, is EAGVTQFPSHSVIEKGQTVTLRCDPISGHDNLYWYRRVMGKEIKFLLHFVKESKQDESGMPNNRFLAERTGGTYSTLKVQPAELEDSGVYFCASSQETGGTDTQYFGPGTRLTVL.

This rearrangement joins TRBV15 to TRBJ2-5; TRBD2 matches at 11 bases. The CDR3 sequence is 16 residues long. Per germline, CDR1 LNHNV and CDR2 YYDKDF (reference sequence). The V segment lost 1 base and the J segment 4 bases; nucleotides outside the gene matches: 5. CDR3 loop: CATSRVVLAGGETQYF. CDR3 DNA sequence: TGTGCCACCAGCAGAGTGGTGCTAGCGGGGGGAGAGACCCAGTACTTC.

The CDR3 protein is CASSFRGALGETQYF. As DNA, the CDR3 is TGTGCCAGCAGTTTCCGGGGGGCCCTGGGGGAGACCCAGTACTTC. This chain joins TRBV28 and TRBJ2-5; D might be TRBD2 (7 bases). V shed 3 bases and J shed 5 bases, with 16 bases lying between them. This CDR3 region has 15 residues. CDR1 MDHEN and CDR2 SYDVKM come from the germline V gene.

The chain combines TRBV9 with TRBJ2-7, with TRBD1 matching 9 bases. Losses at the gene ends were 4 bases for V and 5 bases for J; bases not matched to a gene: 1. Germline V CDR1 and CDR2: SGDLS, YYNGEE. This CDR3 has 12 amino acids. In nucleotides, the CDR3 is TGTGCCAGCAGCAGGGACAGGGACGAGCAGTACTTC. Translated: CASSRDRDEQYF.

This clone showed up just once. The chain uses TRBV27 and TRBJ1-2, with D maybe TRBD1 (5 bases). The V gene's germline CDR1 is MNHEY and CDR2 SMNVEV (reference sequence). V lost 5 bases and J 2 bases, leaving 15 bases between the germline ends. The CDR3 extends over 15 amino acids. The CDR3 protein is CASSPAGRVNYGYTF. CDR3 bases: TGTGCCAGCAGTCCCGCGGGACGGGTAAACTATGGCTACACCTTC.

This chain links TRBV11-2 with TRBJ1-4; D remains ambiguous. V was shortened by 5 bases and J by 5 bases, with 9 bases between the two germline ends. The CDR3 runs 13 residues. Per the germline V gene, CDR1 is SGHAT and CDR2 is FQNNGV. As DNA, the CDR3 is TGTGCCAGCAGCGCTTACCTAAATGAAAAACTGTTTTTT. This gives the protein CASSAYLNEKLFF.

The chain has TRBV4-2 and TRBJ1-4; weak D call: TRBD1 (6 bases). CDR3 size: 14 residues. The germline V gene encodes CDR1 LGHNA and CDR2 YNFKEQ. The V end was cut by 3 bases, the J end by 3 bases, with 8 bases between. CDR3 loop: CASSHGQPNEKLFF. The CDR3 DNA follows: TGTGCCAGCAGCCACGGACAGCCTAATGAAAAACTGTTTTTT.

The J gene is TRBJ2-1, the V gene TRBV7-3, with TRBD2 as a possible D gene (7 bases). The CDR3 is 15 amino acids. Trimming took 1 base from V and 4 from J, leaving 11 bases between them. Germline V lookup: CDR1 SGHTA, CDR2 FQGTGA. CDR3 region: CASSLMGGGYNEQFF. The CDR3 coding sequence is TGTGCCAGCAGCTTAATGGGAGGGGGATACAATGAGCAGTTCTTC.

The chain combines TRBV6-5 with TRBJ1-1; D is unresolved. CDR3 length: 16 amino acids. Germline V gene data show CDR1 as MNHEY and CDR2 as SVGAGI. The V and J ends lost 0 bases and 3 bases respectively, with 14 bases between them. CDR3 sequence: CASSYSPRILDTEAFF. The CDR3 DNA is TGTGCCAGCAGTTACTCCCCCAGAATCTTGGACACTGAAGCTTTCTTT.

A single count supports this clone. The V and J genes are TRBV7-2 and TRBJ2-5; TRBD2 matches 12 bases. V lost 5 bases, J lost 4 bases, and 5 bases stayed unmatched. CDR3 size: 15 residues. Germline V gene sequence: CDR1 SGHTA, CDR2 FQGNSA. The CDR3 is CASSARLAGVETQYF. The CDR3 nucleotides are TGTGCCAGCAGCGCCCGACTAGCGGGAGTAGAGACCCAGTACTTC.

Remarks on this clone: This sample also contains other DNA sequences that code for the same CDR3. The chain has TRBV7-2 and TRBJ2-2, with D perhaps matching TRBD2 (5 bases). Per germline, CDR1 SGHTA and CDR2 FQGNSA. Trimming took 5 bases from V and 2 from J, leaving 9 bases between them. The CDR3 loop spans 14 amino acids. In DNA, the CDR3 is TGTGCCAGCAGCCCCCTAGCCAACACCGGGGAGCTGTTTTTT. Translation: CASSPLANTGELFF.

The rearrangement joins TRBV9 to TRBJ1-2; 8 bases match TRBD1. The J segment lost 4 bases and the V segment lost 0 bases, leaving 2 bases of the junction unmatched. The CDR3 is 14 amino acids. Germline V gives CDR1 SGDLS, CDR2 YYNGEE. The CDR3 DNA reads TGTGCCAGCAGCGTAGGGACAGGGAGCTATGGCTACACCTTC. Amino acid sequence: CASSVGTGSYGYTF.

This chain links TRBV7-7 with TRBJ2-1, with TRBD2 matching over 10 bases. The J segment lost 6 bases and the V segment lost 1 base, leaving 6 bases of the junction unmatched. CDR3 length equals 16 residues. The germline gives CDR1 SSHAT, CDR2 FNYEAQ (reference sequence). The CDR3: CASSLGLAGDRNEQFF. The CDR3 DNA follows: TGTGCCAGCAGCTTAGGGCTAGCGGGAGATCGCAATGAGCAGTTCTTC.

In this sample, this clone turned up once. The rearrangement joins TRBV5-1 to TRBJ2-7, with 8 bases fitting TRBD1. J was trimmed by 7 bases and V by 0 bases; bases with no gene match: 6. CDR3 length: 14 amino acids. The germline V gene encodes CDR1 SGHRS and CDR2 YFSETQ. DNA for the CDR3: TGCGCCAGCAGCTTGGCAGGGGGCTACGGGGAGCAGTACTTC. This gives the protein CASSLAGGYGEQYF.

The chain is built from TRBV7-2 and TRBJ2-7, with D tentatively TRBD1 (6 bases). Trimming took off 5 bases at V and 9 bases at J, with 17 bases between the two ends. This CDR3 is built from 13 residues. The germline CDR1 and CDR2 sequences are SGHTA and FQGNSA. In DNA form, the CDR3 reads TGTGCCAGCAGCCAAACGGGACACCCTTCGCAGTACTTC. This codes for CASSQTGHPSQYF. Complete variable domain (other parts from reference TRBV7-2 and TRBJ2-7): GAGVSQSPSNKVTEKGKDVELRCDPISGHTALYWYRQSLGQGLEFLIYFQGNSAPDKSGLPSDRFSAERTGGSVSTLTIQRTQQEDSAVYLCASSQTGHPSQYFGPGTRLTVT.